Following are 26 T cell receptor beta chains from one sample sequenced in a study of molecular identifiers for immune sequencing clone quantification (dated 2018 in TCRdb). The protocol used for the library was PCR. The run used an Illumina HiSeq 4000. TCRdb ran its own pipeline on the public reads, namely fastp trimming at Q25 and MiXCR clone calling, and kept in-frame beta chains. Every CDR3 protein is listed once, alongside the most common genes and DNA of its rows. The sample table holds just under 650,000 distinct CDR3 sequences, of which around 20% were seen once. Roughly 0.83% of the sample belongs to the ten largest clones. Input material: naive CD8+ T cells from blood, with Jurkat cell RNA spiked in. This specimen's cell subset or site label, interpreted: FACS-sorted CD8+CD4-CCR7+CD45RA+ naive T cells. All receptors derive from a human donor in good health. Some libraries in this study had Jurkat cell RNA spiked in.

The sample holds many counts of this clonotype. The chain joins TRBV20-1 to TRBJ2-3; 14 bases match TRBD2. V trimming: 0 bases; J trimming: 6 bases; junction bases outside the gene matches: 8. Germline V CDR1 and CDR2: DFQATT, SNEGSKA (reference sequence). The CDR3 contains 17 residues. The CDR3 region is CSARDPTSGRAYDTQYF. Here the CDR3 DNA reads TGCAGTGCTAGAGACCCGACTAGCGGGAGGGCTTACGATACGCAGTATTTT.

Concerning this clonotype itself: At one boundary the junction diverges from the germline segment, which might be a read error. This chain joins TRBV5-1 and TRBJ2-7; the match to TRBD1 covers 7 bases. The CDR3 covers 13 residues. CDR1 is SGHRS, CDR2 YFSETQ, per germline. CDR3 sequence (DNA): TGCGCCAGCAGCTACCCCGGGACAGCCGAGCAGCACTTC. This codes for CASSYPGTAEQHF. The full variable domain, its missing parts supplied by reference TRBV5-1 and TRBJ2-7, is KAGVTQTPRYLIKTRGQQVTLSCSPISGHRSVSWYQQTPGQGLQFLFEYFSETQRNKGNFPGRFSGRQFSNSRSEMNVSTLELGDSALYLCASSYPGTAEQHFGPGTRLTVT.

As regards this clonotype: This may arise from a read error, as a much more abundant clone is one base away. This chain uses TRBV19 with TRBJ2-2, with no clear D. The CDR3 covers 13 residues. Per germline, CDR1 LNHDA and CDR2 SQIVND (reference sequence). DNA for the CDR3: TGTGCCAGTGCCGGGCCGAACGCCGGGGAGCTGTTTTTT. Translated, it gives CASAGPNAGELFF. Using reference TRBV19 and TRBJ2-2 for the parts outside the CDR3, the full variable domain is DGGITQSPKYLFRKEGQNVTLSCEQNLNHDAMYWYRQDPGQGLRLIYYSQIVNDFQKGDIAEGYSVSREKKESFPLTVTSAQKNPTAFYLCASAGPNAGELFFGEGSRLTVL.

This clonotype appeared many times. V usage is TRBV5-1 and J usage is TRBJ2-7, with D possibly matching TRBD2 (5 bases). This CDR3 contains 15 residues. V gave up 5 bases and J gave up 4 bases, with 19 bases separating them. CDR1 and CDR2 from the germline V gene are SGHRS and YFSETQ. The CDR3 sequence is CASSPASGSNYEQYF. DNA for the CDR3: TGCGCCAGCAGTCCGGCTTCGGGAAGTAATTACGAGCAGTACTTC.

This clonotype showed up many times. This sequence joins TRBV29-1 and TRBJ2-5; weak D call: TRBD1 (5 bases). Per the germline V gene, CDR1 is SQVTM and CDR2 is ANQGSEA. Trimming took 4 bases from V and 0 from J, leaving 9 bases between them. The CDR3 runs 13 residues. CDR3: CSVAQGHQETQYF. Here the CDR3 DNA reads TGCAGCGTTGCCCAGGGCCACCAAGAGACCCAGTACTTC.

The V call is TRBV7-2, the J call TRBJ2-1, with D hard to call. Germline V lookup: CDR1 SGHTA, CDR2 FQGNSA. The CDR3 sequence is 14 residues long. The germline V and J ends were trimmed by 5 bases and 5 bases, with 13 bases remaining between them. CDR3 loop: CASSEVGWNNEQFF. In nucleotides, the CDR3 is TGTGCCAGCAGCGAAGTGGGGTGGAACAATGAGCAGTTCTTC.

A note on this clonotype: A much bigger clone sits one base away, suggesting this may be a read error. CDR3 bases: TGTGCCAGCAGCTTGGCAGGGGTCAAAGACATTCAGTACTTC. Its protein is CASSLAGVKDIQYF. The chain has TRBV5-6 and TRBJ2-4, with D perhaps TRBD1 (6 bases). The CDR3 contains 14 residues. Germline V gene sequence: CDR1 SGHDT, CDR2 YYEEEE.

This clonotype was counted many times. This chain connects TRBV6-6 to TRBJ1-2; TRBD1 is a possible D gene (5 bases). The CDR3 sequence is 14 residues long. The V gene's germline CDR1 is MNHNY and CDR2 SVGAGI (reference sequence). Trimming removed 5 bases at V and 5 bases at J, with 15 bases between. The CDR3 region has the DNA TGTGCCAGCAGTACGCGGGGGGACGCATATGGCTACACCTTC. It specifies CASSTRGDAYGYTF.

This clonotype was counted a few times. A much more abundant neighbour one base away suggests this may be a read error. The chain carries TRBV28 and TRBJ2-4; D is uncertain. The CDR3 sequence is 14 residues long. From germline, CDR1 is MDHEN and CDR2 SYDVKM. Written as DNA, the CDR3 is TGTGCCAGCAGTTTTAGAGGACCCAAAAACATTCTGTACTTC. As protein: CASSFRGPKNILYF.

This clonotype was counted many times. This sequence joins TRBV25-1 and TRBJ2-2; tentative D call: TRBD2 (6 bases). Trimming took off 4 bases at V and 4 bases at J, with 10 bases between the two ends. CDR1 and CDR2 (germline): MGHDK, SYGVNS. The CDR3 sequence is 14 residues long. In DNA, the CDR3 is TGTGCCAGCAGTGGGGGGGATTCCACCGGGGAGCTGTTTTTT. Its translation: CASSGGDSTGELFF.

V gene TRBV2 combines with J gene TRBJ2-1; 10 nucleotides line up with TRBD2. There are 15 residues in the CDR3. J gave up 8 bases and V 7 bases, and 11 bases lay outside the gene matches. Germline-derived CDR1 and CDR2 are SNHLY and FYNNEI. CDR3: CASMGSGGALDEQFF. The DNA of the CDR3 is TGTGCCAGCATGGGGAGCGGGGGGGCGTTAGATGAGCAGTTCTTC.

At least ten counts were recorded for this clonotype. This rearrangement joins TRBV6-2 or TRBV6-3 to TRBJ2-3; D not certain. The germline V and J ends were trimmed by 2 bases and 1 base, with 13 bases remaining between them. The CDR3 loop spans 16 amino acids. Germline CDR1 is MNHEY and CDR2 is SVGEGT. The CDR3 here is CASSYTGFAGTDTQYF. The CDR3 DNA is TGTGCCAGCAGTTACACGGGTTTTGCGGGCACAGATACGCAGTATTTT.

This clonotype occurred many times. The chain recombines TRBV20-1 with TRBJ1-5; no clear D gene. The germline V and J ends were trimmed by 3 bases and 6 bases, with 21 bases remaining between them. Looked up from germline, CDR1 is DFQATT and CDR2 is SNEGSKA (reference sequence). The CDR3 is made up of 16 amino acids. The CDR3 sequence: CSASVPGDITPQPQHF. Written as DNA, the CDR3 is TGCAGTGCTAGCGTTCCCGGAGACATTACACCTCAGCCCCAGCATTTT.

Many counts were recorded for this clonotype. The chain links TRBV28 to TRBJ1-1; D gene ambiguous. Trimming cost V 7 bases and J 5 bases, with 11 bases left between them. CDR3 length: 12 amino acids. Looked up from germline, CDR1 is MDHEN and CDR2 is SYDVKM. The CDR3 loop is CASTLSKTEAFF. The CDR3 DNA follows: TGTGCCAGCACCTTGTCCAAAACTGAAGCTTTCTTT. Full variable domain (rest looked up from reference TRBV28 and TRBJ1-1): DVKVTQSSRYLVKRTGEKVFLECVQDMDHENMFWYRQDPGLGLRLIYFSYDVKMKEKGDIPEGYSVSREKKERFSLILESASTNQTSMYLCASTLSKTEAFFGQGTRLTVV.

A few counts support this clonotype. The genes are TRBV5-1 and TRBJ2-5; 11 bases match TRBD2. Losses at the gene ends were 4 bases for V and 3 bases for J; bases not matched to a gene: 5. Looked up from germline, CDR1 is SGHRS and CDR2 is YFSETQ. The CDR3 consists of 15 residues. Here the CDR3 reads CASSGSGGAEETQYF. CDR3 nucleotide sequence: TGCGCCAGCAGCGGTAGCGGGGGGGCGGAAGAGACCCAGTACTTC.

This clonotype was counted at least ten times. The chain combines TRBV20-1 with TRBJ2-7; a weak D match, TRBD2 (6 bases). This CDR3 is 11 amino acids long. V was cut by 3 bases and J by 5 bases, with 8 bases left in between. The germline CDR1 and CDR2 sequences are DFQATT and SNEGSKA (reference sequence). DNA of the CDR3: TGCAGTGCTAGGACTAGTCACGAGCAGTACTTC. This sequence encodes CSARTSHEQYF.

This clonotype appeared many times. This chain connects TRBV27 to TRBJ1-5, with TRBD1 identical over 10 bases. The V segment lost 3 bases and the J segment 6 bases; nucleotides outside the gene matches: 2. This CDR3 region has 14 residues. Germline CDR1 MNHEY, CDR2 SMNVEV (reference sequence). The CDR3 is CASSLDRGIQPQHF. CDR3 nucleotide sequence: TGTGCCAGCAGTTTGGACAGGGGGATTCAGCCCCAGCATTTT.

This clonotype was seen a handful of times. The V gene is TRBV3-1, the J gene TRBJ2-7, with 9 bases that match TRBD2. Germline V gene data show CDR1 as LGHDT and CDR2 as YNNKEL (reference sequence). The CDR3 spans 15 residues. After removal of 2 bases from V and 0 bases from J, the junction contained 2 bases not matched to a gene. The CDR3 DNA reads as TGTGCCAGCAGCCAATTTAGCGGGAGCTCCTACGAGCAGTACTTC. Its translation: CASSQFSGSSYEQYF.

Only a few counts were recorded for this clonotype. V usage is TRBV20-1 and J usage is TRBJ2-7, with 9 bases lining up with TRBD1. The V gene end was trimmed by 5 bases and the J gene end by 3 bases; junction bases not matched to a gene: 8. This CDR3 is built from 14 residues. Per the germline V gene, CDR1 is DFQATT and CDR2 is SNEGSKA (reference sequence). This chain's CDR3 is CSADRDRVDYEQYF. CDR3 DNA sequence: TGCAGTGCTGACCGGGACAGGGTAGACTACGAGCAGTACTTC.

This clonotype came up a few times. J is TRBJ2-7 and V is TRBV4-1; 8 bases map to TRBD1. The V gene end was trimmed by 4 bases and the J gene end by 4 bases; junction bases not matched to a gene: 12. From germline, CDR1 is MGHRA and CDR2 YSYEKL. This CDR3 is 16 amino acids long. The CDR3 protein is CASSLITGTGLYEQYF. CDR3 in DNA: TGCGCCAGCAGCCTAATAACCGGGACAGGCCTTTACGAGCAGTACTTC.

For this clonotype: A much larger clone lies a single base off, so this may be a read error. The chain has TRBV4-1 and TRBJ1-4; tentative D call: TRBD1 (6 bases). The CDR3 has 15 amino acids. Germline CDR1 MGHRA, CDR2 YSYEKL. The V end lost 4 bases, the J end lost 6 bases, and 15 bases lay between the germline ends. The CDR3 DNA sequence: TGCGCCAGCAGCCCACAAGGGGGGGTTCATGAAAAACTGTTTTTT. Translating gives CASSPQGGVHEKLFF.

The table lists this clonotype with many counts. The rearrangement links TRBV19 to TRBJ1-4; D gene uncertain. CDR1 and CDR2 from the germline V gene are LNHDA and SQIVND (reference sequence). V was trimmed by 7 bases and J by 0 bases, leaving 12 bases between them. The CDR3 totals 15 residues. The CDR3 sequence is CASIRKQATNEKLFF. For the CDR3, the DNA is TGTGCCAGTATAAGGAAACAAGCAACTAATGAAAAACTGTTTTTT.

This clonotype has ten or more counts. The chain carries TRBV7-9 and TRBJ1-3; 7 bases line up with TRBD1. Germline V CDR1 and CDR2: SEHNR, FQNEAQ (reference sequence). The V and J ends lost 4 bases and 7 bases, in that order; junction bases with no gene match: 10. The CDR3 runs to 15 residues. The CDR3 here is CASSSSPQGDNTIYF. Here the CDR3 DNA reads TGTGCCAGCAGCTCGTCACCCCAGGGGGACAACACCATATATTTT. The full variable domain, rest sourced from reference TRBV7-9 and TRBJ1-3, is DTGVSQNPRHKITKRGQNVTFRCDPISEHNRLYWYRQTLGQGPEFLTYFQNEAQLEKSRLLSDRFSAERPKGSFSTLEIQRTEQGDSAMYLCASSSSPQGDNTIYFGEGSWLTVV.

This clonotype occurred many times. The CDR3 loop is CASSQDSGEETQYF. The CDR3 DNA sequence: TGCGCCAGCAGCCAAGATTCCGGGGAAGAGACCCAGTACTTC. The J gene is TRBJ2-5, the V gene TRBV4-1; maybe TRBD2 (5 bases). V was trimmed by 0 bases and J by 3 bases, leaving 8 bases between them. Germline V gives CDR1 MGHRA, CDR2 YSYEKL. This CDR3 is built from 14 residues.

V and J are TRBV4-3 and TRBJ1-5, with 7 positions matching TRBD1. The CDR3 contains 17 residues. Germline CDR1 LGHNA, CDR2 YSLEER. J was trimmed by 1 base and V by 0 bases; bases with no gene match: 6. CDR3 nucleotides: TGCGCCAGCAGCCAAGATGCCCAGGGGGTGAGCAATCAGCCCCAGCATTTT. Protein: CASSQDAQGVSNQPQHF.

This clonotype appeared a few times. This rearrangement joins TRBV6-5 to TRBJ2-2; the match to TRBD2 covers 14 bases. The V gene's germline CDR1 is MNHEY and CDR2 SVGAGI. CDR3 size: 17 residues. Trimming at V came to 7 bases and at J to 3 bases, leaving 7 bases not matched to a gene. The CDR3 DNA reads as TGTGCCAGCATTACGGGACTAGCGGGGGCCCACACCGGGGAGCTGTTTTTT. It yields the protein CASITGLAGAHTGELFF.